One TCR beta chain is described in this entry. Its specificity is unknown. Sequence at one end of the junction differs from germline and may be a read error. Using unique molecular identifiers, the investigators prepared the TCRbeta library. TCRdb reprocessed the PCR reads via MiXCR and lists one record per CDR3 protein. The table lists fewer than 550,000 distinct CDR3 sequences, about an eighth of them singletons. These data come from a study of T-cell reconstitution after alpha-beta-depleted transplantation in children. Study conclusions and caveats: Several hundred expanded graft clones reportedly were the source of alpha-beta T cells about two months after transplant. Some patients showed high day-60 TCRbeta diversity, which derived from surviving recipient T cells and thymic progenitors.

The CDR3 consists of 15 residues. Germline CDR1 is WNHNN and CDR2 is SYGVQD (reference sequence). This specimen was PBMCs, mostly from graft donor cells, taken 180 days after TCRalphabeta/CD19-depleted stem cell transplant. The chain links TRBV10-1 to TRBJ2-1; possible D gene TRBD2, 5 bases. The sequence derives from a female patient aged 2-9 years who had a stem cell transplant for aplastic anemia, so the T cells may come from the graft donor. The CDR3 here is CASSEKTKPYNDQFF. The CDR3 nucleotides read TGCGCCAGCAGTGAGAAGACTAAACCCTACAATGACCAGTTCTTC.